Presented here are 20 T cell receptor beta chains from one specimen sequenced in a study of T cells in Graves' hyperthyroidism and ophthalmopathy. RNA transcripts yielded amplified TCR beta CDR3 regions. Researchers ran a first-round RT-PCR on the TCR CDR3 using the HTBI primer set. TCRdb reprocessed the multiplex PCR reads via MiXCR and lists one record per CDR3 protein. The sample lists around 800,000 distinct CDR3 sequences, around 39% occurring once. Sequencing used blood. These receptors originate from a man younger than 35 with Graves' hyperthyroidism.

The chain joins TRBV20-1 to TRBJ2-3, with 9 bases aligning to TRBD2. V was pared by 0 bases and J by 6 bases, with 7 bases of the junction left unmatched. This CDR3 has 15 residues. The V gene's germline CDR1 is DFQATT and CDR2 SNEGSKA (reference sequence). This chain's CDR3 is CSARDRLAARDTQYF. The CDR3 region has the DNA TGCAGTGCTAGAGATCGACTAGCGGCGAGGGATACGCAGTATTTT.

The chain links TRBV5-1 to TRBJ2-7, with TRBD1 as a possible D gene (6 bases). The CDR3 is 14 amino acids. The germline V gene encodes CDR1 SGHRS and CDR2 YFSETQ. V was pared by 5 bases and J by 5 bases, with 17 bases between. CDR3 coding DNA: TGCGCCAGCAGAAAGCAGGGGAATTTCAACGAGCAGTACTTC. It specifies CASRKQGNFNEQYF.

About this clonotype itself: Germline is not matched at one junction end, which may reflect a read error. J is TRBJ1-5 and V is TRBV2, with TRBD1 as a possible D gene (5 bases). The CDR3 runs 15 residues. In germline, CDR1 is SNHLY, CDR2 FYNNEI. This CDR3 is CASSQLATAYQPQHF. CDR3 coding DNA: TGCGCCAGCAGCCAACTAGCGACAGCATATCAGCCCCAGCATTTT.

The chain joins TRBV5-1 to TRBJ1-6; the D is unclear. In germline, CDR1 is SGHRS, CDR2 YFSETQ. The CDR3 covers 15 residues. Deletions cut 0 bases from V and 11 bases from J, with 15 bases between. The CDR3 sequence: CASSLGGGLLAPLHF. Here the CDR3 DNA reads TGCGCCAGCAGCTTGGGCGGTGGCCTATTAGCACCCCTCCACTTT.

This clonotype was counted many times. This rearrangement joins TRBV7-6 to TRBJ2-2; 7 nucleotides match TRBD1. The CDR3 has 14 residues. The V segment lost 6 bases and the J segment 4 bases; nucleotides outside the gene matches: 5. The germline V gene encodes CDR1 SGHVS and CDR2 FNYEAQ. CDR3 nucleotides: TGTGCCAGCAGGTTGACAGGGAGCACCGGGGAGCTGTTTTTT. As protein: CASRLTGSTGELFF.

This chain connects TRBV7-9 to TRBJ2-7; 10 bases align to TRBD1. This CDR3 has 15 residues. Trimming cost V 5 bases and J 6 bases; bases outside gene matches: 10. CDR1 is SEHNR and CDR2 is FQNEAQ in the germline V gene (reference sequence). The CDR3 DNA reads TGTGCCAGCAGCCAAGTCGGGACAGGGGAGAGCGAGCAGTACTTC. Its protein product is CASSQVGTGESEQYF. Variable domain in full (rest from reference TRBV7-9 and TRBJ2-7): DTGVSQNPRHKITKRGQNVTFRCDPISEHNRLYWYRQTLGQGPEFLTYFQNEAQLEKSRLLSDRFSAERPKGSFSTLEIQRTEQGDSAMYLCASSQVGTGESEQYFGPGTRLTVT.

The chain couples TRBV7-9 to TRBJ1-2, with a possible D match to TRBD1 (5 bases). Germline lookup yields CDR1 SEHNR and CDR2 FQNEAQ (reference sequence). The CDR3 loop spans 14 amino acids. V lost 4 bases to trimming and J lost 7 bases, with 16 bases between them. The DNA of the CDR3 is TGTGCCAGCAGCTCCGACTCGGGGCGAGGTGGCTACACCTTC. Protein sequence: CASSSDSGRGGYTF.

The chain has TRBV11-2 and TRBJ2-5; no clear D. CDR1 and CDR2 (germline): SGHAT, FQNNGV. V lost 1 base and J 2 bases, leaving 8 bases between the germline ends. This CDR3 region has 14 residues. The CDR3 nucleotides read TGTGCCAGCAGCTTAGTAGCATATCAAGAGACCCAGTACTTC. This translates into CASSLVAYQETQYF.

The rearrangement uses TRBV9 and TRBJ1-6; possible D gene TRBD1, 6 bases. V gave up 6 bases and J gave up 8 bases, with 27 bases separating them. The germline V gene has CDR1 SGDLS and CDR2 YYNGEE. This CDR3 is built from 18 residues. This chain's CDR3 is CASMAQTRIQGKDSPLHF. CDR3 coding DNA: TGTGCCAGCATGGCTCAAACGAGAATACAGGGAAAGGATTCACCCCTCCACTTT.

Details on this clonotype: One end of the junction varies from germline; a read error may be responsible. This chain joins TRBV9 and TRBJ1-6; TRBD1 aligns across 9 bases. The germline CDR1 and CDR2 sequences are SGDLS and YYNGEE. The length of the CDR3 is 16 residues. CDR3 sequence (DNA): TGTACCAGCAGCGGGAGCCGGGACAGGGTAAATTCACCCCTCCACTTT. It specifies CTSSGSRDRVNSPLHF.

This clonotype was counted only a few times. This chain connects TRBV10-3 to TRBJ1-5; TRBD1 matches at 11 bases. This CDR3 is 12 amino acids long. V was clipped by 10 bases and J by 10 bases; unmatched bases: 6. The germline V gene has CDR1 ENHRY and CDR2 SYGVKD. The CDR3 DNA is TGTGCCAGCAAGGGACAGGGGGGTCCCCAGCATTTT. It specifies CASKGQGGPQHF.

In its sample, this clonotype was seen a few times. The chain combines TRBV6-5 with TRBJ1-6, with TRBD1 as a possible D gene (6 bases). The V end was cut by 6 bases, the J end by 5 bases, with 11 bases between. CDR3 length equals 14 residues. Germline values: CDR1 MNHEY, CDR2 SVGAGI. The CDR3 nucleotides read TGTGCCAGCAGGGACAGTGCCGATAATTCACCCCTCCACTTT. Protein product: CASRDSADNSPLHF.

The chain is built from TRBV30 and TRBJ1-6; no definite D call. The germline CDR1 and CDR2 sequences are GTSNPN and SVGIG (reference sequence). The CDR3 loop spans 12 amino acids. Trimming took off 1 base at V and 11 bases at J, with 9 bases between the two ends. CDR3 bases: TGTGCCTGGAGTGGCGGGGATCCACCCCTCCACTTT. Translated: CAWSGGDPPLHF.

Comments on this clonotype: At one boundary the junction diverges from the germline segment, which might be a read error. The chain couples TRBV11-2 to TRBJ2-7; TRBD2 matches at 10 bases. Germline CDR1 is SGHAT and CDR2 is FQNNGV. The CDR3 totals 15 residues. The CDR3 spells CASGLGAGGLNEQYF. The CDR3 region has the DNA TGTGCCAGCGGCTTAGGAGCGGGAGGGCTTAACGAGCAGTACTTC.

This clonotype was counted only a few times. The genes are TRBV9 and TRBJ2-2, with D maybe TRBD2 (6 bases). Trimming pared 2 bases from V and 1 base from J, leaving 9 bases between. Germline V gives CDR1 SGDLS, CDR2 YYNGEE. The CDR3 is 15 residues long. CDR3 sequence: CASSVGTQNTGELFF. The CDR3 DNA follows: TGTGCCAGCAGCGTTGGGACTCAGAACACCGGGGAGCTGTTTTTT.

The gene calls are TRBV19 and TRBJ1-1; D ambiguous. Deletions cut 7 bases from V and 8 bases from J, with 20 bases between. CDR1 LNHDA and CDR2 SQIVND come from the germline V gene (reference sequence). This CDR3 is 14 amino acids long. The CDR3 sequence: CASTPTPVGGEAFF. CDR3 bases: TGTGCCAGTACTCCAACCCCCGTAGGAGGGGAAGCTTTCTTT.

At least ten counts were recorded for this clonotype. The genes are TRBV6-5 and TRBJ1-5; D call uncertain. The CDR3 has 14 residues. Germline CDR1 MNHEY, CDR2 SVGAGI. Trimming left V 2 bases short and J 1 base short, with 6 bases between. This chain's CDR3 is CASSYRESNQPQHF. The CDR3 DNA follows: TGTGCCAGCAGTTACAGGGAGAGCAATCAGCCCCAGCATTTT.

This clonotype was seen at least ten times. This sequence joins TRBV7-9 and TRBJ1-1, with no clear D. The V and J ends lost 3 bases and 5 bases respectively, with 13 bases between them. Germline lookup yields CDR1 SEHNR and CDR2 FQNEAQ (reference sequence). This CDR3 is built from 14 residues. The CDR3 loop reads CASSFSQPGTEAFF. The CDR3 region has the DNA TGTGCCAGCAGCTTTTCTCAGCCCGGGACTGAAGCTTTCTTT.

This clonotype turned up a few times. V is TRBV20-1 and J is TRBJ1-3; D perhaps matches TRBD1 (5 bases). CDR1 DFQATT and CDR2 SNEGSKA come from the germline V gene (reference sequence). This CDR3 comprises 11 residues. Trimming cost V 6 bases and J 10 bases, with 13 bases left between them. In nucleotides, the CDR3 is TGCAGTGCCAGTCAGGGCGCTACCATATATTTT. Encoded protein: CSASQGATIYF.

The V call is TRBV10-3, the J call TRBJ1-5; 7 bases agree with TRBD1. Germline V lookup: CDR1 ENHRY, CDR2 SYGVKD. The ends lost 10 bases at V and 4 bases at J; junction bases unmatched: 10. CDR3 length: 14 amino acids. The CDR3 DNA sequence: TGTGCCAGCACCGTGGGACAGTCAAATCAGCCCCAGCATTTT. Its translation is CASTVGQSNQPQHF.